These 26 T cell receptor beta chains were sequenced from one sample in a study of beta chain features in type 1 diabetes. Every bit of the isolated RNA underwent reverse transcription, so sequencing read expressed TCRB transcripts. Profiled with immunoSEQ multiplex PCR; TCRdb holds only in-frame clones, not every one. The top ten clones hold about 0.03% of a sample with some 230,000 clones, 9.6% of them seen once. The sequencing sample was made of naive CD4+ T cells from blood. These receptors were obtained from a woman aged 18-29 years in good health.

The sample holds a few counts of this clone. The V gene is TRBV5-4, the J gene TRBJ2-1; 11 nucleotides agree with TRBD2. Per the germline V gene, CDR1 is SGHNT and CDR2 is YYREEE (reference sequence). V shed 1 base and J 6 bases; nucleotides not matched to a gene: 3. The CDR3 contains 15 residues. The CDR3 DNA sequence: TGTGCCAGCAGCTTGTGGGGACTAGCGGTCAATGAGCAGTTCTTC. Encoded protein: CASSLWGLAVNEQFF.

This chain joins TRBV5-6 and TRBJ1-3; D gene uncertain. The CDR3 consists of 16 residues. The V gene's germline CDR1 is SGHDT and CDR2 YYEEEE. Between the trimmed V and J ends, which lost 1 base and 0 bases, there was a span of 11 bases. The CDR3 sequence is CASSLFPGGSGNTIYF. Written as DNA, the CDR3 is TGTGCCAGCAGCTTGTTTCCAGGAGGCTCTGGAAACACCATATATTTT.

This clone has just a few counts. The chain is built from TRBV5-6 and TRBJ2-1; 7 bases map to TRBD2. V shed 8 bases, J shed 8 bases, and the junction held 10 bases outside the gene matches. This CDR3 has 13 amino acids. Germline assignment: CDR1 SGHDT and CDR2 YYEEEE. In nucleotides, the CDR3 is TGTGCCAGTGAATCAGGACTAGGTTATGAGCAGTTCTTC. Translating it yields CASESGLGYEQFF.

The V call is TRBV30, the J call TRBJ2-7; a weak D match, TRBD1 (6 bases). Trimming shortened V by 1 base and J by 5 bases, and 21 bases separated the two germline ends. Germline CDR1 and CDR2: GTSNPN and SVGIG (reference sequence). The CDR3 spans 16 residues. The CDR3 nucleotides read TGTGCCTGGAGTGGGGGATTGAGTCGGGCAGGGGACGAGCAGTACTTC. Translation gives CAWSGGLSRAGDEQYF.

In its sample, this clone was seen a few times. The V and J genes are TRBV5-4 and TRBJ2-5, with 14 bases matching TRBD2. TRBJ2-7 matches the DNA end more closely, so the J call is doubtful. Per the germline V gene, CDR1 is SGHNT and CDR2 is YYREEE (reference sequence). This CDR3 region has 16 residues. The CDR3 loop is CASSPGLAGVGNEQYF. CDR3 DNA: TGTGCCAGCAGCCCGGGACTAGCGGGAGTTGGGAACGAGCAGTACTTC.

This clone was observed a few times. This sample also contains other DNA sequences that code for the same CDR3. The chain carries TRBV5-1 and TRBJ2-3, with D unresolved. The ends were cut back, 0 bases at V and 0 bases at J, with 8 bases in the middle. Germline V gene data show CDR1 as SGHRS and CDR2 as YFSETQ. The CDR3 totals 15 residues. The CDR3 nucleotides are TGCGCCAGCAGCTTGGTCGGCGGAAGCACAGATACGCAGTATTTT. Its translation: CASSLVGGSTDTQYF.

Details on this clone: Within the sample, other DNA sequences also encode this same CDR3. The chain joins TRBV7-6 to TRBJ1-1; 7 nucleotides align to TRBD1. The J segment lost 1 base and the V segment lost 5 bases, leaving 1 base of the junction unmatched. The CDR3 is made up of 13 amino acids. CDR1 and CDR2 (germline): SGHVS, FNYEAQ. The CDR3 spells CASSRDRNTEAFF. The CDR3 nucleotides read TGTGCCAGCAGCAGGGACAGGAACACTGAAGCTTTCTTT.

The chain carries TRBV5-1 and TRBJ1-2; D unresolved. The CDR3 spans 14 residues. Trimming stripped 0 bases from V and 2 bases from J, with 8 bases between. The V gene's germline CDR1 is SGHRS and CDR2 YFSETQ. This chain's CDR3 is CASSLAEANYGYTF. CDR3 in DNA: TGCGCCAGCAGCTTGGCCGAGGCCAACTATGGCTACACCTTC. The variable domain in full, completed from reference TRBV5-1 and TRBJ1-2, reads KAGVTQTPRYLIKTRGQQVTLSCSPISGHRSVSWYQQTPGQGLQFLFEYFSETQRNKGNFPGRFSGRQFSNSRSEMNVSTLELGDSALYLCASSLAEANYGYTFGSGTRLTVV.

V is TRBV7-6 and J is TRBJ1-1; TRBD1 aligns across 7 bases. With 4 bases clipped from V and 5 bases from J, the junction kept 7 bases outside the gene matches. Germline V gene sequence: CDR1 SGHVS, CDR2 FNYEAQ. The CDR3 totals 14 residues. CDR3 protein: CASSSSQGRTEAFF. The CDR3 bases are TGTGCCAGCAGCTCATCACAGGGGCGGACTGAAGCTTTCTTT.

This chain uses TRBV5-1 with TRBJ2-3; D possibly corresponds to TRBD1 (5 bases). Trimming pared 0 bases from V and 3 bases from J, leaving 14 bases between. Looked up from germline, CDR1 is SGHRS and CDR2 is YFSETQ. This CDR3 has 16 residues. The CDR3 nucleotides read TGCGCCAGCAGCTTGGCCTTTGACAGAAGAACAGATACGCAGTATTTT. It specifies CASSLAFDRRTDTQYF.

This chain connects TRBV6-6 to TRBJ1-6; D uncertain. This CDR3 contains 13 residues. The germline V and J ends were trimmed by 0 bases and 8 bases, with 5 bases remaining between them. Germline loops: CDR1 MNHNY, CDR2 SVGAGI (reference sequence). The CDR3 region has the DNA TGTGCCAGCAGTTACTCCCCTGATTCACCCCTCCACTTT. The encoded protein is CASSYSPDSPLHF.

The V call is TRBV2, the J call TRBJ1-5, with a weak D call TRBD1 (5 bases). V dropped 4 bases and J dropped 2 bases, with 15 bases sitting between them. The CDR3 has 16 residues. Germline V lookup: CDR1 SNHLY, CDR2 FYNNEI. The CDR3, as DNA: TGTGCCAGCAGTGCTAGGGGTGTTGGGGGCAATCAGCCCCAGCATTTT. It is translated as CASSARGVGGNQPQHF.

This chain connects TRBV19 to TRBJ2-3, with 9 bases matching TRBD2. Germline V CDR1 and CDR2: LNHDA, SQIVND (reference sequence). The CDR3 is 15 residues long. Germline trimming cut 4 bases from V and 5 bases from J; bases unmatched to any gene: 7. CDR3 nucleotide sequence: TGTGCCAGTAGTAGTCTGCGGGGGGGAGGAGATACGCAGTATTTT. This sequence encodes CASSSLRGGGDTQYF. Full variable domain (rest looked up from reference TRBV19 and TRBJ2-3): DGGITQSPKYLFRKEGQNVTLSCEQNLNHDAMYWYRQDPGQGLRLIYYSQIVNDFQKGDIAEGYSVSREKKESFPLTVTSAQKNPTAFYLCASSSLRGGGDTQYFGPGTRLTVL.

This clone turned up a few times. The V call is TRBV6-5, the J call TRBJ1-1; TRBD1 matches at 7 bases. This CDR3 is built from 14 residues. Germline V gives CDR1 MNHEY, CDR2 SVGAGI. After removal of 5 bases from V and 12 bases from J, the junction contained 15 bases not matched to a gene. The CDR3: CASSETPGQKMSFF. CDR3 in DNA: TGTGCCAGCAGTGAAACGCCGGGACAGAAAATGTCTTTCTTT.

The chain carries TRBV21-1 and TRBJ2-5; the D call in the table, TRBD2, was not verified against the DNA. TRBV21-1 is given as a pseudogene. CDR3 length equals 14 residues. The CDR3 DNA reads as TGTGCCAGCAGCAAAGCGGCAGGAGGAGAGACCCAGTACTTC. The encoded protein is CASSKAAGGETQYF.

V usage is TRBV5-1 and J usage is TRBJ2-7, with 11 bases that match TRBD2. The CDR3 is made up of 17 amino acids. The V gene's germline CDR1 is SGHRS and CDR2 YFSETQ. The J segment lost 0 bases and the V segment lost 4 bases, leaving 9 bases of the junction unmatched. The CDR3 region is CASSTGGLAGSSYEQYF. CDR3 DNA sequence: TGCGCCAGCAGCACCGGAGGACTAGCGGGTAGCTCCTACGAGCAGTACTTC.

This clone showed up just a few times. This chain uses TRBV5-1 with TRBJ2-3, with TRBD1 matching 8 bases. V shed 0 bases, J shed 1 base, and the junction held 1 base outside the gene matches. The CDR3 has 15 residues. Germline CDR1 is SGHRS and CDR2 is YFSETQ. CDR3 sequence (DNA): TGCGCCAGCAGCTTGGAGACAGGGGGCACAGATACGCAGTATTTT. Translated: CASSLETGGTDTQYF.

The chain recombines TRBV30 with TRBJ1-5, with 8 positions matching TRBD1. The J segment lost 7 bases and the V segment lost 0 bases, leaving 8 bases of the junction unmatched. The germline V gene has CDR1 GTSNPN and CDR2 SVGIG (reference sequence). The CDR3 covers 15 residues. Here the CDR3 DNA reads TGTGCCTGGAGTGTTAGGACAGGGAGTGGGCAGCCCCAGCATTTT. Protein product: CAWSVRTGSGQPQHF.

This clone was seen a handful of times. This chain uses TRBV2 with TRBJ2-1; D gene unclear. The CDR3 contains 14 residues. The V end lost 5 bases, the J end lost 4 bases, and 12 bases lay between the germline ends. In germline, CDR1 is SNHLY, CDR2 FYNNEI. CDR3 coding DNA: TGTGCCAGCAGTCCCCTAACCCCATACAATGAGCAGTTCTTC. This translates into CASSPLTPYNEQFF.

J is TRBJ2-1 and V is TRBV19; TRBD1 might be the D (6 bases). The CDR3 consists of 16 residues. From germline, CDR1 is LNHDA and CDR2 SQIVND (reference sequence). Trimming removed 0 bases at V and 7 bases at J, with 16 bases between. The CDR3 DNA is TGTGCCAGTAGTATAGATCCCGGGACACGGGTAAATGAGCAGTTCTTC. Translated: CASSIDPGTRVNEQFF.

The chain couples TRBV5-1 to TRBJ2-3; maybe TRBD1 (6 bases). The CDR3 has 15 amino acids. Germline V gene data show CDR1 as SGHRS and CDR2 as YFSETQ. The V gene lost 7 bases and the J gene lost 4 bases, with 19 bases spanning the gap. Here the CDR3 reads CASGGKTGSPDTQYF. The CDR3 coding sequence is TGCGCCAGCGGGGGTAAGACAGGAAGTCCAGATACGCAGTATTTT.

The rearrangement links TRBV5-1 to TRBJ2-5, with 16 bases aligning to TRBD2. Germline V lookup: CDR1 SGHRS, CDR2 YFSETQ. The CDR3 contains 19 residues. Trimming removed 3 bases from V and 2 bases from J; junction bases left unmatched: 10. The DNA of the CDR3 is TGCGCCAGCAGCTCCTACACCCGGGGACTAGCGGGAGGGCAAGAGACCCAGTACTTC. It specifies CASSSYTRGLAGGQETQYF. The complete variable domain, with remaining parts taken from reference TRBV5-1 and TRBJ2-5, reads KAGVTQTPRYLIKTRGQQVTLSCSPISGHRSVSWYQQTPGQGLQFLFEYFSETQRNKGNFPGRFSGRQFSNSRSEMNVSTLELGDSALYLCASSSYTRGLAGGQETQYFGPGTRLLVL.

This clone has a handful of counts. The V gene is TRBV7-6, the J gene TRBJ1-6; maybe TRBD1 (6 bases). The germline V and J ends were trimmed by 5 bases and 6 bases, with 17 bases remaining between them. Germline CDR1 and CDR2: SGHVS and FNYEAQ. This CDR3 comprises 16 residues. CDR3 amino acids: CASSPGLGASNSPLHF. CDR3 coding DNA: TGTGCCAGCAGCCCCGGGTTGGGGGCTAGTAATTCACCCCTCCACTTT.

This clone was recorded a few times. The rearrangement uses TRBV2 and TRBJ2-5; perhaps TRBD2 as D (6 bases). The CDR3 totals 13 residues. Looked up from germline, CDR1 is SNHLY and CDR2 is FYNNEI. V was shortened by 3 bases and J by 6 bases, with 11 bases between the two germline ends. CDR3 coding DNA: TGTGCCAGCAGTGATTCCGGGAGACAGACCCAGTACTTC. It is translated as CASSDSGRQTQYF.

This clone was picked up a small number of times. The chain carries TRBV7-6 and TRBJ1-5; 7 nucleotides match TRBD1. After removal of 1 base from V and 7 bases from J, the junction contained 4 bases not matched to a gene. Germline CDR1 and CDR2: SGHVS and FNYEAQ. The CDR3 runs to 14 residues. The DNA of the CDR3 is TGTGCCAGCAGCTTAGAGACAGGGCGGCAGCCCCAGCATTTT. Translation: CASSLETGRQPQHF.

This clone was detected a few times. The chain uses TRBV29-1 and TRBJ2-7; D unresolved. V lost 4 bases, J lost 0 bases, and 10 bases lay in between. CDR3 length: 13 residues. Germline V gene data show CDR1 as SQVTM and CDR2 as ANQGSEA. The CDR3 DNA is TGCAGCGTTGTGATGAGGTTCTCCTACGAGCAGTACTTC. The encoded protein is CSVVMRFSYEQYF.